Listed below are T cell receptor beta chains from one sample, sequenced in a study of OX40 agonist ivuxolimab in advanced cancers. Sequenced by immunoSEQ multiplex PCR; TCRdb stores in-frame clones only, minus some. The sample lists 90,000 to 100,000 clones, 89% occurring once. The sample was CD4+ or CD8+ T cells sorted from blood, taken in a trial of the OX40 agonist ivuxolimab. Receptors originate from an adult with an advanced solid tumor such as melanoma, head and neck, liver or kidney cancer. The conserved cysteine and the conserved F or W are not part of the CDR3 here. The D gene is left open where the match is weak.

len	v_gene	d_gene	j_gene	CDR3aa
10	TRBV6-1	.	TRBJ1-2	AAAQGSYGYT
12	TRBV7-3	TRBD2	TRBJ2-1	ASSLVGGDNEQF
10	TRBV7-2	.	TRBJ2-1	ASSPPGNEQF
14	TRBV18	.	TRBJ1-2	ASSPRGGSDPYGYT
9	TRBV7-2	.	TRBJ2-5	ASSSFETQY
14	TRBV15	TRBD2	TRBJ2-4	ATSRGAAGAKNIQY
14	TRBV14	.	TRBJ1-3	ASSPPGRDSGNTIY
11	TRBV11-3	.	TRBJ2-3	ASSLASTDTQY
10	TRBV5-4	.	TRBJ1-1	ASSFSREEAF
15	TRBV11-3	TRBD2	TRBJ2-1	ASSLRRTSGGANEQF
19	TRBV13	TRBD2	TRBJ2-7	ASSLGAFVASGRAKVGEQY
14	TRBV7-2	TRBD1	TRBJ1-6	ASSFQGARVESPLH
15	TRBV7-9	TRBD2	TRBJ2-7	ASSLGVGREESYEQY
13	TRBV15	.	TRBJ2-7	ATSRDERGVEEQY